Given below is one TCR beta chain in context. What antigen it recognizes has not been identified. Within one base of it there is no much larger clone, and no base qualities were kept. In the germline V gene (reference sequence), CDR1 corresponds to LNHDA and CDR2 to SQIVND. V and J lose 1 base and 2 bases, and a span of 8 bases separates them. CDR3 length: 14 amino acids, cysteine to phenylalanine. Only the CDR3 DNA is retained, 42 bases long and in frame from the first base. The receptor library was made with the immunoSEQ multiplex PCR assay. From the authors' description of their analysis: To diagnose cytomegalovirus status from the catalog of TCR beta chain sequences, a statistical classification framework was built. TCRdb obtained this table from immuneACCESS and retained in-frame rearrangements with V and J assigned. These tables miss some clones; where compared with another copy, unresolved V genes account for less than half of the shortfall, and the remainder is unexplained. D and trimming come from the DNA, and the V and J calls and clone size come from that table. For this sample the table gives 200,000 to 300,000 clones, of which approximately 83% were detected only once. 1% to 1.5% of the sample is held by the ten biggest clonotypes.

The donors belonged to the validation cohort of about 130 subjects, which was separate from the approximately 700-subject first cohort. This sample was included in a study of cytomegalovirus exposure and HLA in healthy donors (dated by TCRdb to the late 2010s). Regarding the study in general: According to a later analysis, the roughly 120 validation repertoires were produced on the same platform as the approximately 610 repertoires of the first cohort. High-throughput TCR immunosequencing, statistical association of individual TCRs with disease status, and machine learning were combined to predict cytomegalovirus infection status. A separate validation cohort of roughly 110 different subjects was used in addition to the 666-subject first cohort. The study aimed to test whether signatures of past pathogen exposure could be identified by cataloging public T cell receptors. Here is what the overall study found, with its caveats: In a later analysis, TCRs clustered in the first cohort were found to also tend to co-occur in the 130 or so validation repertoires, with 85% to 95% of cluster scores above 0. Across donors, most TCR sequences were observed very rarely, whereas some public TCRs were present in many individuals. The study gave a list of 150 to 200 TCR beta chains associated with cytomegalovirus. A later analysis had no HLA typing for the validation cohort, so co-occurrence there was scored across all 130 or so repertoires. A few of the identified cytomegalovirus-associated TCR beta chains were confirmed in vitro to be specific for cytomegalovirus antigens. The authors suggested that the approach could potentially be extended to other disease states and immunological phenotypes. The classifier was reported to diagnose cytomegalovirus status with high specificity and sensitivity in both the original and validation cohorts.

Material for sequencing was PBMCs. This clonotype was obtained from a woman aged 25 to 39 in good health and CMV-seropositive. Recombination connected TRBV19 to TRBJ2-5; the D gene is not confidently resolved. The nucleotide sequence reads TGTGCCAGTAGTATAGTGGGCAATCAAGAGACCCAGTACTTC. This translates into CASSIVGNQETQYF.